This entry lists 17 T cell receptor beta chains sequenced from one sample in a study of OX40 agonist ivuxolimab in advanced cancers. Sequencing used immunoSEQ multiplex PCR; TCRdb keeps in-frame clones, though not all of them. The table includes 45,000 to 60,000 clones, about 90% detected once. The input for sequencing was CD4+ or CD8+ T cells sorted from blood, taken in a trial of the OX40 agonist ivuxolimab. The receptors stem from an adult with an advanced solid tumor such as melanoma, head and neck, liver or kidney cancer.

The rearrangement links TRBV6-4 to TRBJ2-2; 7 bases match TRBD1. Germline CDR1 reads MRHNA; CDR2 reads SNTAGT. V shed 3 bases, J shed 2 bases, and the junction held 9 bases outside the gene matches. The CDR3 is 17 residues long. CDR3 in amino acids: CASSDIINRGNTGELFF. As DNA, the CDR3 is TGTGCCAGCAGTGATATCATTAACAGGGGCAACACCGGGGAGCTGTTTTTT.

The chain is built from TRBV5-5 and TRBJ1-3, with D uncertain. The CDR3 is 16 residues long. V lost 1 base and J lost 0, with 11 bases in between. Germline V gives CDR1 SGHKS, CDR2 YYEKEE (reference sequence). CDR3 sequence: CASSLTQPNSGNTIYF. The DNA of the CDR3 is TGTGCCAGCAGCTTGACCCAACCGAACTCTGGAAACACCATATATTTT.

The chain recombines TRBV18 with TRBJ2-7, with TRBD2 as a possible D gene (6 bases). The CDR3 extends over 14 amino acids. Trimming left V 5 bases short and J 2 bases short, with 13 bases between. The germline V gene has CDR1 KGHSH and CDR2 LQKENI. CDR3 in DNA: TGTGCCAGCTCATCGGACACGGGGGCCTACGAGCAGTACTTC. Its translation: CASSSDTGAYEQYF.

V and J are TRBV18 and TRBJ2-2; D is unresolved. The CDR3 extends over 15 amino acids. V lost 0 bases, J lost 5 bases, and 10 bases lay in between. Germline V gene sequence: CDR1 KGHSH, CDR2 LQKENI. CDR3 sequence: CASSPPSTLTGELFF. As DNA, the CDR3 is TGTGCCAGCTCACCACCGTCGACTTTGACCGGGGAGCTGTTTTTT.

This clone was counted a few times. This CDR3 is CASSSYLDSGELFF. CDR3 sequence (DNA): TGTGCCAGCAGCTCATACCTGGATTCCGGGGAGCTGTTTTTT. The V gene is TRBV11-3, the J gene TRBJ2-2; unclear D gene. This CDR3 is 14 amino acids long. The V end lost 4 bases, the J end lost 6 bases, and 12 bases lay between the germline ends. Germline assignment: CDR1 SGHNT and CDR2 YENEEA. The variable domain in full, completed from reference TRBV11-3 and TRBJ2-2, reads EAGVVQSPRYKIIEKKQPVAFWCNPISGHNTLYWYLQNLGQGPELLIRYENEEAVDDSQLPKDRFSAERLKGVDSTLKIQPAELGDSAVYLCASSSYLDSGELFFGEGSRLTVL.

V gene TRBV30 combines with J gene TRBJ1-1; the D gene is possibly TRBD1 (6 bases). The CDR3 length is 14 residues. V was clipped by 0 bases and J by 1 base, with 9 bases between them. From germline, CDR1 is GTSNPN and CDR2 SVGIG (reference sequence). CDR3 protein: CAWSVLRGNTEAFF. CDR3 DNA: TGTGCCTGGAGTGTACTCAGGGGGAACACTGAAGCTTTCTTT.

The rearrangement links TRBV27 to TRBJ1-5; weak D call: TRBD1 (6 bases). This CDR3 is 15 amino acids long. The V end lost 8 bases, the J end lost 0 bases, and 14 bases lay between the germline ends. Germline assignment: CDR1 MNHEY and CDR2 SMNVEV (reference sequence). CDR3 nucleotides: TGTGCCAGCCGGCCGGGACAAATTAGCAATCAGCCCCAGCATTTT. Residues: CASRPGQISNQPQHF.

J is TRBJ2-1 and V is TRBV19; 8 positions agree with TRBD2. Germline V lookup: CDR1 LNHDA, CDR2 SQIVND (reference sequence). Losses at the gene ends were 4 bases for V and 0 bases for J; bases not matched to a gene: 5. The CDR3 has 16 residues. CDR3 nucleotides: TGTGCCAGTAGTACCCTAGCGGGTCACTCCTACAATGAGCAGTTCTTC. Amino acids: CASSTLAGHSYNEQFF.

This rearrangement joins TRBV5-1 to TRBJ2-7, with D possibly being TRBD2 (7 bases). CDR3 size: 16 residues. Germline V gene sequence: CDR1 SGHRS, CDR2 YFSETQ. V was cut by 3 bases and J by 4 bases, with 20 bases left in between. CDR3 amino acids: CASSYYPRGGPYEQYF. In DNA form, the CDR3 reads TGCGCCAGCAGCTATTACCCCAGGGGAGGGCCATACGAGCAGTACTTC.

This sequence joins TRBV5-1 and TRBJ2-7; the match to TRBD2 covers 8 bases. V trimming: 1 base; J trimming: 3 bases; junction bases outside the gene matches: 6. CDR3 length: 15 residues. In germline, CDR1 is SGHRS, CDR2 YFSETQ. The CDR3 nucleotides read TGCGCCAGCAGCTTGATTCCCGGGAGGGACTACGAGCAGTACTTC. Amino acids: CASSLIPGRDYEQYF.

The chain recombines TRBV28 with TRBJ2-7; unclear D gene. The CDR3 has 14 residues. Germline V gene lookup returns CDR1 MDHEN and CDR2 SYDVKM. The V and J ends lost 7 bases and 6 bases respectively, with 19 bases between them. CDR3 nucleotide sequence: TGTGCCAGCACCATCATGTGGTCGGGCAGCGAGCAGTACTTC. The encoded protein is CASTIMWSGSEQYF.

The V gene is TRBV28, the J gene TRBJ1-2; tentative D call: TRBD1 (5 bases). V lost 8 bases and J 7 bases, leaving 5 bases between the germline ends. The V gene's germline CDR1 is MDHEN and CDR2 SYDVKM. The CDR3 is 9 residues long. The CDR3 reads CASGGGYTF. The CDR3, as DNA: TGTGCCAGCGGGGGTGGCTACACCTTC.

This clone was counted a few times. The rearrangement links TRBV29-1 to TRBJ1-1, with unresolved D. Germline CDR1 SQVTM, CDR2 ANQGSEA. The CDR3 has 12 amino acids. Trimming left V 6 bases short and J 5 bases short, with 13 bases between. CDR3: CSVIRWGTEAFF. CDR3 DNA sequence: TGCAGCGTCATTAGGTGGGGAACTGAAGCTTTCTTT.

This rearrangement joins TRBV7-9 to TRBJ1-3, with TRBD1 as a possible D gene (5 bases). There are 15 residues in the CDR3. V was trimmed by 6 bases and J by 7 bases, leaving 19 bases between them. Per the germline V gene, CDR1 is SEHNR and CDR2 is FQNEAQ (reference sequence). The CDR3 loop is CASSLEGLLVNTIYF. In nucleotides, the CDR3 is TGTGCCAGCAGTCTAGAGGGACTCCTCGTTAACACCATATATTTT.

V and J are TRBV27 and TRBJ2-1; D gene ambiguous. The V end was cut by 3 bases, the J end by 2 bases, with 11 bases between. This CDR3 has 15 amino acids. Germline V gene lookup returns CDR1 MNHEY and CDR2 SMNVEV (reference sequence). CDR3 region: CASSFQQPAYNEQFF. CDR3 nucleotides: TGTGCCAGCAGTTTTCAACAGCCGGCCTACAATGAGCAGTTCTTC.

This clone was detected only once. This chain joins TRBV19 and TRBJ2-7; 7 bases are a match to TRBD2. V was clipped by 2 bases and J by 1 base; unmatched bases: 5. CDR1 and CDR2 from the germline V gene are LNHDA and SQIVND (reference sequence). This CDR3 contains 15 residues. CDR3 DNA sequence: TGTGCCAGTAGTATAACGACTAGCCGATCCTACGAGCAGTACTTC. Amino acids: CASSITTSRSYEQYF.

V and J are TRBV5-1 and TRBJ2-1; D is ambiguous. The V gene's germline CDR1 is SGHRS and CDR2 YFSETQ. CDR3 length: 13 amino acids. The germline V and J ends were trimmed by 0 bases and 3 bases, with 4 bases remaining between them. CDR3 residues: CASSLANYNEQFF. In DNA, the CDR3 is TGCGCCAGCAGCTTGGCCAACTACAATGAGCAGTTCTTC.